The 8 T cell receptor beta chains below come from one sample, sequenced in a study of cytomegalovirus exposure and HLA in healthy donors (dated by TCRdb to the late 2010s). The protocol used for the library was the immunoSEQ multiplex PCR assay. For the multiplex PCR, a mixture combining 60 forward primers for TCR Vbeta segments and 13 reverse primers for TCR Jbeta segments was used. This is the immuneACCESS table as TCRdb keeps it, with only in-frame sequences that have V and J called. A part of the clones is gone; compared with another copy, unresolved V genes explain less than half, and the rest is unexplained. In this sample the table shows roughly 180,000 clones, around 80% of which occur a single time. About 4.4% of the sample rests with the top ten. Sample: PBMCs. The receptors were sampled from a woman aged 50 to 65 in good health and CMV-seropositive.

The chain recombines TRBV7-9 with TRBJ2-7; a possible D gene is TRBD1 (5 bases). Germline V gives CDR1 SEHNR, CDR2 FQNEAQ (reference sequence). Trimming stripped 6 bases from V and 3 bases from J, with 18 bases between. The CDR3 runs to 15 residues. CDR3 coding DNA: TGTGCCAGCAGTATAAGACAGTCCTCGTTCTACGAGCAGTACTTC. This sequence encodes CASSIRQSSFYEQYF.

This clone has a handful of counts. V gene TRBV4-3 combines with J gene TRBJ2-5; 12 bases align to TRBD2. The CDR3 contains 16 residues. The V segment lost 3 bases and the J segment 5 bases; nucleotides outside the gene matches: 7. Germline V lookup: CDR1 LGHNA, CDR2 YSLEER. Written as DNA, the CDR3 is TGCGCCAGCAGCCATAAACTAGCGGGGGGAGGGGAGACCCAGTACTTC. Its protein product is CASSHKLAGGGETQYF.

The chain couples TRBV5-1 to TRBJ1-6; D possibly corresponds to TRBD1 (5 bases). The CDR3 consists of 14 residues. Germline V CDR1 and CDR2: SGHRS, YFSETQ. V was trimmed by 4 bases and J by 7 bases, leaving 12 bases between them. CDR3 loop: CASSPGRANSPLHF. CDR3 in DNA: TGCGCCAGCAGCCCAGGGAGGGCGAATTCACCCCTCCACTTT.

V is TRBV15 and J is TRBJ2-5; a possible D gene is TRBD1 (6 bases). CDR1 and CDR2 (germline): LNHNV, YYDKDF (reference sequence). This CDR3 has 15 amino acids. Trimming cost V 2 bases and J 1 base, with 11 bases left between them. In nucleotides, the CDR3 is TGTGCCACCAGCAGATCCAGGGGCCCCCAAGAGACCCAGTACTTC. It specifies CATSRSRGPQETQYF.

The chain employs TRBV4-3 and TRBJ1-2, with D possibly TRBD1 on 5 matching bases. CDR3 length: 16 residues. Trimming left V 0 bases short and J 5 bases short, with 16 bases between. Germline lookup yields CDR1 LGHNA and CDR2 YSLEER. The CDR3 coding sequence is TGCGCCAGCAGCCAAGATCGAACAGGATCTCTTTATGGCTACACCTTC. Protein: CASSQDRTGSLYGYTF.

The rearrangement uses TRBV2 and TRBJ2-2; weak D call: TRBD2 (5 bases). Germline values: CDR1 SNHLY, CDR2 FYNNEI. Trimming took 4 bases from V and 3 from J, leaving 12 bases between them. The CDR3 covers 15 residues. The CDR3 DNA sequence: TGTGCCAGCAGTGCTAGCTTTAGAGACACCGGGGAGCTGTTTTTT. Encoded protein: CASSASFRDTGELFF.

CDR3 protein: CASSQGDYGYTF. CDR3 bases: TGTGCCAGCTCCCAGGGGGACTATGGCTACACCTTC. The chain employs TRBV6-4 and TRBJ1-2; TRBD1 matches at 7 bases. The CDR3 loop spans 12 amino acids. Trimming cost V 8 bases and J 3 bases; bases outside gene matches: 3. CDR1 is MRHNA and CDR2 is SNTAGT in the germline V gene.

This rearrangement joins TRBV11-2 to TRBJ1-1; TRBD1 aligns across 8 bases. Germline V gene sequence: CDR1 SGHAT, CDR2 FQNNGV. After removal of 6 bases from V and 6 bases from J, the junction contained 6 bases not matched to a gene. This CDR3 spans 13 amino acids. The CDR3 bases are TGTGCCAGCAGGCAGGGGGCCAACCCTGAAGCTTTCTTT. It specifies CASRQGANPEAFF.